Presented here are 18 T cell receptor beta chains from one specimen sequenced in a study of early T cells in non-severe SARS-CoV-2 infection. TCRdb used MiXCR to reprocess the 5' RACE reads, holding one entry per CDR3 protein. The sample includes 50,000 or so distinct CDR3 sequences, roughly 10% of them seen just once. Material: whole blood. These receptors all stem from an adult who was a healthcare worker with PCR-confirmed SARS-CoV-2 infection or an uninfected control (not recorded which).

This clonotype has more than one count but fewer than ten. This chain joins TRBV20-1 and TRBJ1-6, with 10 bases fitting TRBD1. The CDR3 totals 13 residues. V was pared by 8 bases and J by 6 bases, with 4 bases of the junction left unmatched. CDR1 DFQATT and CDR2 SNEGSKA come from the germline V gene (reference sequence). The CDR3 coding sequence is TGCAGTCCGCGACAGGGGGCTAATTCACCCCTCCACTTT. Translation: CSPRQGANSPLHF.

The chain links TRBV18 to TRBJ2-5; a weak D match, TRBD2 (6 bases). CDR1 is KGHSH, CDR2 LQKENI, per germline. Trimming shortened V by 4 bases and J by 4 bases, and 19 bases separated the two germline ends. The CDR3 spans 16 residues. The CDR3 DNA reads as TGTGCCAGCTCACTTCAAGCCAGGGAGGTGGTAGAGACCCAGTACTTC. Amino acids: CASSLQAREVVETQYF.

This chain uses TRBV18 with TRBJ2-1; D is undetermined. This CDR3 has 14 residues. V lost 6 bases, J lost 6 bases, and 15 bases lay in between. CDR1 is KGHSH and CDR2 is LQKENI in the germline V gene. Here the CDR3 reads CASSSTVASNEQFF. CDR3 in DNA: TGTGCCAGCTCGTCGACGGTTGCGTCCAATGAGCAGTTCTTC.

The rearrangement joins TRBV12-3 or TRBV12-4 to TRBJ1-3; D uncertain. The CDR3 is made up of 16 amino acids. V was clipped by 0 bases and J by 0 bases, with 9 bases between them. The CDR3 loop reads CASSLARVHSGNTIYF. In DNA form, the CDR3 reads TGTGCCAGCAGTTTAGCGCGGGTTCACTCTGGAAACACCATATATTTT.

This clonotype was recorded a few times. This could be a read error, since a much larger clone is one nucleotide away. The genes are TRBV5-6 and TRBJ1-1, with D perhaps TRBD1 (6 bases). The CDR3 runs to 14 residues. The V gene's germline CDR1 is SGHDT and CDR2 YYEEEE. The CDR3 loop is CVSSLQGLNTEAFF. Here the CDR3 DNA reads TGTGTCAGCAGCCTACAGGGATTAAACACTGAAGCTTTCTTT.

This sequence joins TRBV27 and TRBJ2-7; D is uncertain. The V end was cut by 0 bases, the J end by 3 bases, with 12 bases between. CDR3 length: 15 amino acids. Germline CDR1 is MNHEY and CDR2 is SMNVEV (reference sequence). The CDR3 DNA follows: TGTGCCAGCAGTTTATCTGGTGCAGCCAGCTACGAGCAGTACTTC. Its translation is CASSLSGAASYEQYF.

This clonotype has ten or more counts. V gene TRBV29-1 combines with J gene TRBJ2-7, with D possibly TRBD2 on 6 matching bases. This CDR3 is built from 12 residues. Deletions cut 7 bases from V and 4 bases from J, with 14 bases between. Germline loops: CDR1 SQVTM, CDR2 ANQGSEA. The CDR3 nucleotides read TGCAGCGCCCACGGGACTGCTTACGAGCAGTACTTC. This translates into CSAHGTAYEQYF.

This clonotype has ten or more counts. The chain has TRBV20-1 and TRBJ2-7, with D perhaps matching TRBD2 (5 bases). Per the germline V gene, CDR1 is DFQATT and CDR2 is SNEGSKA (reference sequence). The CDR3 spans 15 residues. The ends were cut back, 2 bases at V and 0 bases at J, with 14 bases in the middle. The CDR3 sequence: CSARPPRGASYEQYF. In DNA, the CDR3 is TGCAGTGCTAGACCGCCTCGGGGAGCCTCCTACGAGCAGTACTTC.

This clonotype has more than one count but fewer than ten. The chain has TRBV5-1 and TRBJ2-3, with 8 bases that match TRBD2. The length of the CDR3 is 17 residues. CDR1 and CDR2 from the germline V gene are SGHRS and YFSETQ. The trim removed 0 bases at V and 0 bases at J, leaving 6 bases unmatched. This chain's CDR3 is CASSLDPSGGSTDTQYF. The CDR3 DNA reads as TGCGCCAGCAGCTTGGACCCCAGCGGGGGTAGCACAGATACGCAGTATTTT.

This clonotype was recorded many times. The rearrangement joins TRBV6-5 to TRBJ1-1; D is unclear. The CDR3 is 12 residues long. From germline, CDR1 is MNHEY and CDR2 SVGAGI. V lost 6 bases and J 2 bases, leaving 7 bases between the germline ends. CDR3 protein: CASRASNTEAFF. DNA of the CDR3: TGTGCCAGCAGGGCATCCAACACTGAAGCTTTCTTT.

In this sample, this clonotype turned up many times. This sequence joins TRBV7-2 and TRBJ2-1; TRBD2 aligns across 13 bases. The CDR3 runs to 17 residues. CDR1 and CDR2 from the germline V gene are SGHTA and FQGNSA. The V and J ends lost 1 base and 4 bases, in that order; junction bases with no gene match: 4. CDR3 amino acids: CASSLVPGLAGYNEQFF. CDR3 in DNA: TGTGCCAGCAGCTTAGTGCCGGGACTAGCGGGGTACAATGAGCAGTTCTTC.

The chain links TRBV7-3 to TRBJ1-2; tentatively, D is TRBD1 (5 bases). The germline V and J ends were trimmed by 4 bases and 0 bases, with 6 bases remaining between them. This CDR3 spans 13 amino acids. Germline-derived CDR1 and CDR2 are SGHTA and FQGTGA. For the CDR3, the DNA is TGTGCCAGCAGCTCGACAGCTAACTATGGCTACACCTTC. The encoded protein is CASSSTANYGYTF.

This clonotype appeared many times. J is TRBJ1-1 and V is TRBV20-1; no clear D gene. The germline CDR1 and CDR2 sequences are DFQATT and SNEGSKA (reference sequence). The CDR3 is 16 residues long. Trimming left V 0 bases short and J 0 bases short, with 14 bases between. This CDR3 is CSARDLAGSMNTEAFF. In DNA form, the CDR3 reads TGCAGTGCTAGAGATCTGGCAGGATCCATGAACACTGAAGCTTTCTTT.

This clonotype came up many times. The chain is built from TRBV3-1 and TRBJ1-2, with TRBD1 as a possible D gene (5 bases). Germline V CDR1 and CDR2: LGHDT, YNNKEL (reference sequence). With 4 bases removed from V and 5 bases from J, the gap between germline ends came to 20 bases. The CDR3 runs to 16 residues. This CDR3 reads CASSRTLDTLRYGYTF. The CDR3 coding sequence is TGTGCCAGCAGCCGTACGTTGGACACACTTCGATATGGCTACACCTTC.

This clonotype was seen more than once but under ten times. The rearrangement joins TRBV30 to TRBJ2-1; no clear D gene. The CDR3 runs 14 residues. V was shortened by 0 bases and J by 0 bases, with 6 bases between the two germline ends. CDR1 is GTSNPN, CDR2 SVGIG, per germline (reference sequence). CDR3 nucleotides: TGTGCCTGGAGTGTACGTAGCTCCTACAATGAGCAGTTCTTC. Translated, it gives CAWSVRSSYNEQFF.

CDR3 in amino acids: CASTSETANTEAFF. The DNA for the CDR3 is TGTGCCAGCACTTCTGAGACCGCGAACACTGAAGCTTTCTTT. The chain recombines TRBV6-7 with TRBJ1-1; D is undetermined. TRBV6-7 falls under the ORF class, with uncertain function. The CDR3 covers 14 residues. V gave up 7 bases and J gave up 1 base, with 13 bases separating them.

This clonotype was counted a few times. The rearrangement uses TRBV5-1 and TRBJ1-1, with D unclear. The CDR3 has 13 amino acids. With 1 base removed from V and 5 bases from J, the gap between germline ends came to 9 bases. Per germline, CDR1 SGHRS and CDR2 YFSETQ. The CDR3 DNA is TGCGCCAGCAGCTTGAATAGGGAAACTGAAGCTTTCTTT. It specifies CASSLNRETEAFF.

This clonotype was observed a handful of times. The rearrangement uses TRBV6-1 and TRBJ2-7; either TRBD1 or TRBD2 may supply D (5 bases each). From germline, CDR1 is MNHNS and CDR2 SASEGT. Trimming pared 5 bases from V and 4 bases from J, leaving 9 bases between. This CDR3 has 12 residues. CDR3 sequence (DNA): TGTGCCAGCAGTAGTGAGGGGTACGAGCAGTACTTC. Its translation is CASSSEGYEQYF.